This T cell receptor (beta chain) was obtained from a study of OX40 agonist ivuxolimab in advanced cancers. In the study overall: Patients enrolled in dose escalation were diagnosed with hepatocellular carcinoma, melanoma, renal cell or head and neck cancer.

The V gene's germline CDR1 is SEHNR and CDR2 FQNEAQ (reference sequence). The CDR3 runs to 17 residues. Trimming cost V 3 bases and J 2 bases; bases outside gene matches: 8. Patients were ineligible given autoimmune disease history or systemic immunosuppression. Repertoires were generated with immunoSEQ multiplex PCR, while TCRdb's copy carries only in-frame clones and drops some. The repertoire consists of fewer than 90,000 clones, with 75% to 90% occurring once and the leading ten covering 0.3% to 0.45%. The source of this sequence is an adult with an advanced solid tumor such as melanoma, head and neck, liver or kidney cancer. The rearrangement uses TRBV7-9 and TRBJ2-2; 8 bases fit TRBD2. The sample was CD4+ or CD8+ T cells sorted from blood, taken in a trial of the OX40 agonist ivuxolimab. For the CDR3, the DNA is TGTGCCAGCAGCTTCGAACTAGCGGACCCCAACACCGGGGAGCTGTTTTTT. Amino acids: CASSFELADPNTGELFF.